These T cell receptor beta chains were read from a single sample in a study of human T cells and chemical hapten exposure. MiXCR, applied by TCRdb to the RACE reads, yields one record per CDR3 protein. The sample lists approximately 69,000 distinct CDR3 sequences, 10% occurring once. This specimen consisted of whole blood, obtained in connection with sensitization to the hapten diphenylcyclopropenone (DPC). The source is a woman aged 45-65 years with alopecia areata. Some clones in this sample may be carry-over from other donors' samples. CDR3s include the opening cysteine and the closing phenylalanine or tryptophan. A D gene is named only where the DNA matches it firmly. The size of a clone is reported for some rows only, either as once, few or many, or as a class for expanded clones.

d_gene	abundance	j_gene	v_gene	CDR3aa	CDR3nt
.	.	TRBJ1-2	TRBV3-1	CASSYTDRNYGYTF	TGTGCCAGCAGCTATACCGACAGGAACTATGGCTACACCTTC
TRBD2	many	TRBJ2-1	TRBV6-4	CDFRSSGRSLNNEQFF	TGCGACTTTAGATCAAGCGGGAGATCTCTAAACAATGAGCAGTTCTTC
.	many	TRBJ2-7	TRBV5-1	CASSLLGGTYEQYF	TGCGCCAGCAGCTTGTTAGGGGGAACCTACGAGCAGTACTTC
.	many	TRBJ1-1	TRBV19	CASSIDGRPSTEAFF	TGTGCCAGTAGTATAGACGGACGGCCCAGCACTGAAGCTTTCTTT
TRBD1	.	TRBJ1-2	TRBV29-1	CSVGGTGVYGYTF	TGCAGCGTTGGAGGGACAGGGGTATATGGCTACACCTTC
.	.	TRBJ2-2	TRBV10-1	CASSENTGELFF	TGCGCCAGCAGTGAGAACACCGGGGAGCTGTTTTTT
TRBD2	many	TRBJ2-1	TRBV29-1	CSVGLAGVFYNEQFF	TGCAGCGTTGGTCTAGCGGGAGTTTTCTACAATGAGCAGTTCTTC
.	.	TRBJ2-7	TRBV15	CATSREGIGYEQYF	TGTGCCACCAGCAGAGAGGGTATCGGCTACGAGCAGTACTTC
.	few	TRBJ1-5	TRBV10-3	CAISEGLRQPQHF	TGTGCCATCAGTGAGGGGTTGCGTCAGCCCCAGCATTTT
.	many	TRBJ1-5	TRBV20-1	CSARVGAGNQPQHF	TGCAGTGCTAGAGTAGGGGCAGGGAATCAGCCCCAGCATTTT